Each of the 22 T cell receptor beta chains below was sequenced from the same sample in a study of cytomegalovirus exposure and HLA in healthy donors. A multiplex PCR was run with 60 Vbeta primers and 13 Jbeta primers. Only in-frame clones appear in the TCRdb table, and some are missing; sequencing was by immunoSEQ multiplex PCR. The sample has about 140,000 clones, roughly 68% seen once. Input material: PBMCs. The source is a young man in good health and CMV-seropositive.

The chain combines TRBV6-6 with TRBJ1-1, with 8 bases lining up with TRBD1. Germline V lookup: CDR1 MNHNY, CDR2 SVGAGI (reference sequence). V was clipped by 5 bases and J by 4 bases; unmatched bases: 6. This CDR3 contains 14 residues. The DNA of the CDR3 is TGTGCCAGCAGTGACCACAGGGGGAGCACTGAAGCTTTCTTT. Its translation: CASSDHRGSTEAFF.

This clone was found a few times. This sequence joins TRBV28 and TRBJ2-7; D is unclear. The germline V gene has CDR1 MDHEN and CDR2 SYDVKM. V dropped 8 bases and J dropped 2 bases, with 13 bases sitting between them. The CDR3 contains 13 residues. The CDR3 sequence is CASLAWRTYEQYF. DNA for the CDR3: TGTGCCAGCCTGGCATGGCGGACCTACGAGCAGTACTTC.

The gene calls are TRBV6-1 and TRBJ1-5, with D possibly TRBD1 on 5 matching bases. With 3 bases removed from V and 7 bases from J, the gap between germline ends came to 16 bases. CDR3 length: 15 amino acids. The V gene's germline CDR1 is MNHNS and CDR2 SASEGT. The CDR3 spells CASSDNSGVGQPQHF. The CDR3 region has the DNA TGTGCCAGCAGTGATAACTCGGGGGTAGGGCAGCCCCAGCATTTT.

V is TRBV28 and J is TRBJ1-1; TRBD1 matches 9 bases. Germline values: CDR1 MDHEN, CDR2 SYDVKM. This CDR3 comprises 20 residues. Trimming took 7 bases from V and 3 from J; bases not matched to a gene: 24. CDR3 region: CASNSFTGTGNRYRDTEAFF. DNA of the CDR3: TGTGCCAGCAACTCCTTCACCGGGACAGGGAATAGGTATCGGGACACTGAAGCTTTCTTT.

This rearrangement joins TRBV25-1 to TRBJ2-4; 9 positions match TRBD2. The CDR3 is made up of 14 amino acids. Trimming at V came to 7 bases and at J to 8 bases, leaving 9 bases not matched to a gene. CDR1 and CDR2 (germline): MGHDK, SYGVNS. The CDR3: CASKGPAGGDIQYF. CDR3 bases: TGTGCCAGCAAAGGGCCGGCGGGAGGGGACATTCAGTACTTC.

The chain combines TRBV9 with TRBJ1-1; 8 nucleotides agree with TRBD1. Germline CDR1 and CDR2: SGDLS and YYNGEE. This CDR3 has 15 residues. J gave up 4 bases and V 3 bases, and 8 bases lay outside the gene matches. The CDR3 DNA reads TGTGCCAGCAGCGCCTCCCTTACAGGGGGCACTGAAGCTTTCTTT. This encodes CASSASLTGGTEAFF.

This clone was counted between two and nine times. The chain joins TRBV6-1 to TRBJ1-2; TRBD1 agrees at 7 bases. Germline V CDR1 and CDR2: MNHNS, SASEGT. V gave up 6 bases and J gave up 7 bases; unmatched junction bases: 14. The CDR3 totals 15 residues. DNA for the CDR3: TGTGCCAGCAGAACCAATGACAGGGTTTTCAGTGGCTACACCTTC. Protein sequence: CASRTNDRVFSGYTF.

This sequence joins TRBV29-1 and TRBJ2-5; TRBD1 matches at 7 bases. The end of the DNA aligns better with TRBJ2-7, so the J call may be wrong. The germline V gene encodes CDR1 SQVTM and CDR2 ANQGSEA. CDR3 length: 13 amino acids. This CDR3 reads CSFGQGVSYEQYF. The CDR3 bases are TGCAGCTTCGGGCAGGGGGTCTCCTACGAGCAGTACTTC.

This chain uses TRBV30 with TRBJ1-1, with D possibly TRBD1 on 5 matching bases. CDR3 size: 11 residues. Per the germline V gene, CDR1 is GTSNPN and CDR2 is SVGIG (reference sequence). V was cut by 7 bases and J by 3 bases, with 9 bases left in between. CDR3 residues: CASRVYTEAFF. The CDR3 DNA sequence: TGTGCCTCCAGGGTTTACACTGAAGCTTTCTTT.

J is TRBJ2-5 and V is TRBV5-1; tentative D call: TRBD2 (5 bases). V was pared by 0 bases and J by 4 bases, with 16 bases between. Germline CDR1 SGHRS, CDR2 YFSETQ. The CDR3 is made up of 16 amino acids. In nucleotides, the CDR3 is TGCGCCAGCAGCTTGGATGGTAGCGAAATACCAGAGACCCAGTACTTC. Residues: CASSLDGSEIPETQYF.

The V and J genes are TRBV7-3 and TRBJ2-5; TRBD2 matches 12 bases. The V segment lost 4 bases and the J segment 7 bases; nucleotides outside the gene matches: 4. This CDR3 contains 14 residues. Germline loops: CDR1 SGHTA, CDR2 FQGTGA. The CDR3 here is CASSSTTSGGTQYF. CDR3 DNA sequence: TGTGCCAGCAGCTCAACGACTAGCGGGGGGACCCAGTACTTC.

The chain links TRBV4-1 to TRBJ1-2; TRBD1 matches 9 bases. Germline V gene data show CDR1 as MGHRA and CDR2 as YSYEKL. The ends lost 0 bases at V and 8 bases at J; junction bases unmatched: 7. CDR3 length: 15 amino acids. For the CDR3, the DNA is TGCGCCAGCAGCCAAGATAGGGGGACAGGGTACGGCTACACCTTC. Amino acids: CASSQDRGTGYGYTF.

This chain links TRBV5-6 with TRBJ1-1; D ambiguous. Trimming took off 3 bases at V and 10 bases at J, with 13 bases between the two ends. The CDR3 is 12 residues long. Germline V gives CDR1 SGHDT, CDR2 YYEEEE. CDR3 sequence: CASSSFHRRAFF. Here the CDR3 DNA reads TGTGCCAGCAGCTCGTTCCATCGGAGAGCTTTCTTT.

V is TRBV25-1 and J is TRBJ2-5; possible D gene TRBD2, 5 bases. V was pared by 4 bases and J by 3 bases, with 6 bases between. This CDR3 spans 12 amino acids. Germline CDR1 reads MGHDK; CDR2 reads SYGVNS. The CDR3 coding sequence is TGTGCCAGCAGTGTCGGGGAAGAGACCCAGTACTTC. Protein: CASSVGEETQYF.

This clone has ten or more counts. The chain couples TRBV5-1 to TRBJ2-7, with 14 bases aligning to TRBD2. J lost 13 bases, V lost 0 bases, and 12 bases had no gene match. Looked up from germline, CDR1 is SGHRS and CDR2 is YFSETQ. This CDR3 has 16 amino acids. CDR3 amino acids: CASSLAEVGTSGSVYF. The CDR3 nucleotides are TGCGCCAGCAGCTTGGCCGAAGTGGGGACTAGCGGGAGCGTCTACTTC.

This chain links TRBV12-5 with TRBJ2-1; D is undetermined. The germline V gene encodes CDR1 LGHNT and CDR2 FRNRAP. V lost 0 bases, J lost 4 bases, and 10 bases lay in between. The CDR3 length is 15 residues. The CDR3 loop reads CASGLVPGRYNEQFF. The CDR3 DNA reads TGTGCTAGTGGTTTGGTACCTGGCAGATACAATGAGCAGTTCTTC.

This sequence joins TRBV5-5 and TRBJ2-7; TRBD2 might be the D (6 bases). The germline V gene has CDR1 SGHKS and CDR2 YYEKEE (reference sequence). Trimming shortened V by 2 bases and J by 5 bases, and 20 bases separated the two germline ends. The CDR3 has 16 amino acids. CDR3 region: CASSFQTGLALDEQYF. The CDR3 DNA reads TGTGCCAGCAGCTTCCAGACGGGGCTAGCGTTGGACGAGCAGTACTTC. Looking up the rest from reference TRBV5-5 and TRBJ2-7 gives the full variable domain: DAGVTQSPTHLIKTRGQQVTLRCSPISGHKSVSWYQQVLGQGPQFIFQYYEKEERGRGNFPDRFSARQFPNYSSELNVNALLLGDSALYLCASSFQTGLALDEQYFGPGTRLTVT.

This clone came up once. The J gene is TRBJ2-7, the V gene TRBV6-5, with D unresolved. CDR3 length: 15 amino acids. Germline V CDR1 and CDR2: MNHEY, SVGAGI. The V end was cut by 6 bases, the J end by 2 bases, with 17 bases between. The CDR3 region has the DNA TGTGCCAGCAGCACAACCGGGTCAGTGACCTACGAGCAGTACTTC. It is translated as CASSTTGSVTYEQYF.

The chain links TRBV19 to TRBJ2-5; weak D call: TRBD2 (5 bases). Per the germline V gene, CDR1 is LNHDA and CDR2 is SQIVND (reference sequence). Trimming stripped 6 bases from V and 4 bases from J, with 21 bases between. The CDR3 covers 16 residues. The CDR3 protein is CASSPREPGRGETQYF. CDR3 in DNA: TGTGCCAGTAGCCCTCGGGAACCGGGTCGGGGAGAGACCCAGTACTTC. Variable domain in full (rest from reference TRBV19 and TRBJ2-5): DGGITQSPKYLFRKEGQNVTLSCEQNLNHDAMYWYRQDPGQGLRLIYYSQIVNDFQKGDIAEGYSVSREKKESFPLTVTSAQKNPTAFYLCASSPREPGRGETQYFGPGTRLLVL.

The rearrangement links TRBV14 to TRBJ1-1, with unresolved D. The CDR3 contains 14 residues. Deletions cut 4 bases from V and 1 base from J, with 10 bases between. Germline lookup yields CDR1 SGHDN and CDR2 FVKESK. CDR3 in DNA: TGTGCCAGCAGCCTGGGCGGAGGGAACACTGAAGCTTTCTTT. Translating gives CASSLGGGNTEAFF.

CDR3 DNA sequence: TGTGCCAGCAGTGAAGCGGGGACTAACTCCTACGAGCAGTACTTC. Encoded protein: CASSEAGTNSYEQYF. The V call is TRBV6-1, the J call TRBJ2-7; 7 nucleotides line up with TRBD2. This CDR3 comprises 15 residues. The germline V gene has CDR1 MNHNS and CDR2 SASEGT. With V trimmed by 0 bases and J by 0 bases, 2 bases remained unmatched.

The V and J genes are TRBV19 and TRBJ1-1; 7 nucleotides align to TRBD1. The CDR3 is made up of 19 amino acids. Losses at the gene ends were 0 bases for V and 1 base for J; bases not matched to a gene: 14. The germline V gene encodes CDR1 LNHDA and CDR2 SQIVND (reference sequence). In nucleotides, the CDR3 is TGTGCCAGTAGTATAGATGATGGGACAGAGAAAGTATGGAACACTGAAGCTTTCTTT. Residues: CASSIDDGTEKVWNTEAFF.